These T cell receptor beta chains were read from a single sample in a study of T cell responses to AZD1222 COVID-19 vaccine. Profiled with immunoSEQ multiplex PCR; TCRdb holds only in-frame clones, not every one. The sample records roughly 140,000 clones, approximately 93% being singletons. The sequences come from peripheral blood, collected after recovery from COVID-19. These receptor sequences come from an adult who had recovered from COVID-19. The CDR3 runs from the conserved cysteine through the conserved F or W. Fields, in order: clone size, D gene, J gene, V gene, CDR3 protein, CDR3 DNA. A D gene is named only where the DNA matches it firmly. Clone size is stated in some rows and not others, as once, few, many or a class when expanded.

abundance: NA
d_gene: TRBD2
j_gene: TRBJ2-1
v_gene: TRBV10-1
CDR3aa: CASSESTSGRDEQFF
CDR3nt: TGCGCCAGCAGTGAGTCGACTAGCGGGAGGGATGAGCAGTTCTTC

abundance: NA
d_gene: TRBD1
j_gene: TRBJ2-7
v_gene: TRBV30
CDR3aa: CAWRGTASYEQYF
CDR3nt: TGTGCCTGGAGGGGGACAGCGTCCTACGAGCAGTACTTC

abundance: NA
d_gene: TRBD1
j_gene: TRBJ1-3
v_gene: TRBV14
CDR3aa: CASSQDRGAPKF
CDR3nt: TGTGCCAGCAGCCAGGACAGGGGAGCGCCAAAGTTT

abundance: NA
d_gene: TRBD2
j_gene: TRBJ2-7
v_gene: TRBV28
CDR3aa: CASSPMAGLAHEQYF
CDR3nt: TGTGCCAGCAGCCCCATGGCGGGACTAGCGCACGAGCAGTACTTC

abundance: NA
d_gene: NA
j_gene: TRBJ2-2
v_gene: TRBV4-2
CDR3aa: CASSPGAGELFF
CDR3nt: TGTGCCAGCAGCCCTGGCGCCGGGGAGCTGTTTTTT

abundance: NA
d_gene: NA
j_gene: TRBJ2-3
v_gene: TRBV7-3
CDR3aa: CASSLVVQDTQYF
CDR3nt: TGTGCCAGCAGCTTAGTGGTTCAGGATACGCAGTATTTT

abundance: NA
d_gene: TRBD1
j_gene: TRBJ2-5
v_gene: TRBV5-1
CDR3aa: CASSSETGTAQYF
CDR3nt: TGCGCCAGCAGCTCGGAAACGGGGACAGCCCAGTACTTC

abundance: NA
d_gene: NA
j_gene: TRBJ1-2
v_gene: TRBV18
CDR3aa: CASSPLPISEGFGYTF
CDR3nt: TGTGCCAGCTCACCCCTTCCTATATCGGAGGGATTCGGCTACACCTTC

abundance: NA
d_gene: NA
j_gene: TRBJ1-3
v_gene: TRBV28
CDR3aa: CASTFAWGVSGNTIYF
CDR3nt: TGTGCCAGCACCTTCGCGTGGGGAGTCTCTGGAAACACCATATATTTT

abundance: NA
d_gene: NA
j_gene: TRBJ2-2
v_gene: TRBV9
CDR3aa: CASSGLRPNTGELFF
CDR3nt: TGTGCCAGCAGCGGCCTAAGGCCGAACACCGGGGAGCTGTTTTTT

abundance: NA
d_gene: TRBD1
j_gene: TRBJ1-5
v_gene: TRBV19
CDR3aa: CASSITLQGENQPQHF
CDR3nt: TGTGCCAGTAGTATCACCTTACAGGGGGAAAATCAGCCCCAGCATTTT

abundance: NA
d_gene: NA
j_gene: TRBJ1-3
v_gene: TRBV19
CDR3aa: CASSIRPLQAFSGNTIYF
CDR3nt: TGTGCCAGTAGTATCCGTCCCCTCCAGGCCTTCTCTGGAAACACCATATATTTT

abundance: NA
d_gene: NA
j_gene: TRBJ2-3
v_gene: TRBV9
CDR3aa: CASSVRTDSDTQYF
CDR3nt: TGTGCCAGCAGCGTAAGGACAGACTCAGATACGCAGTATTTT

abundance: NA
d_gene: NA
j_gene: TRBJ1-1
v_gene: TRBV7-9
CDR3aa: CASRGEVLNTEAFF
CDR3nt: TGTGCCAGCAGGGGTGAGGTCCTGAACACTGAAGCTTTCTTT

abundance: NA
d_gene: NA
j_gene: TRBJ2-7
v_gene: TRBV4-1
CDR3aa: CASSQRQLGVRVTYEQYF
CDR3nt: TGCGCCAGCAGCCAGAGACAATTAGGGGTGCGCGTTACCTACGAGCAGTACTTC

abundance: NA
d_gene: TRBD2
j_gene: TRBJ2-5
v_gene: TRBV19
CDR3aa: CASSMGTSGFWETQYF
CDR3nt: TGTGCCAGTAGTATGGGGACTAGCGGGTTTTGGGAGACCCAGTACTTC

abundance: NA
d_gene: TRBD1
j_gene: TRBJ2-5
v_gene: TRBV9
CDR3aa: CASSVTGGGETQYF
CDR3nt: TGTGCCAGCAGCGTTACAGGGGGCGGTGAGACCCAGTACTTC

abundance: NA
d_gene: NA
j_gene: TRBJ2-6
v_gene: TRBV29-1
CDR3aa: CSVLGTLSPRSGANVLTF
CDR3nt: TGCAGCGTGCTCGGGACCCTCAGCCCCCGCTCTGGGGCCAACGTCCTGACTTTC

abundance: once
d_gene: NA
j_gene: TRBJ1-3
v_gene: TRBV29-1
CDR3aa: CSVDPTGIPGNTIYF
CDR3nt: TGCAGCGTTGATCCCACAGGGATACCTGGAAACACCATATATTTT

abundance: NA
d_gene: NA
j_gene: TRBJ2-2
v_gene: TRBV27
CDR3aa: CASSLSNTGELFF
CDR3nt: TGTGCCAGCAGTCTGTCGAACACCGGGGAGCTGTTTTTT

abundance: NA
d_gene: NA
j_gene: TRBJ1-3
v_gene: TRBV28
CDR3aa: CASSLERSGNTIYF
CDR3nt: TGTGCCAGCAGTTTAGAACGATCTGGAAACACCATATATTTT

abundance: NA
d_gene: NA
j_gene: TRBJ2-7
v_gene: TRBV5-1
CDR3aa: CASSLSHRLPGPSYEQYF
CDR3nt: TGCGCCAGCAGCTTGTCTCACAGGCTACCTGGGCCCTCCTACGAGCAGTACTTC